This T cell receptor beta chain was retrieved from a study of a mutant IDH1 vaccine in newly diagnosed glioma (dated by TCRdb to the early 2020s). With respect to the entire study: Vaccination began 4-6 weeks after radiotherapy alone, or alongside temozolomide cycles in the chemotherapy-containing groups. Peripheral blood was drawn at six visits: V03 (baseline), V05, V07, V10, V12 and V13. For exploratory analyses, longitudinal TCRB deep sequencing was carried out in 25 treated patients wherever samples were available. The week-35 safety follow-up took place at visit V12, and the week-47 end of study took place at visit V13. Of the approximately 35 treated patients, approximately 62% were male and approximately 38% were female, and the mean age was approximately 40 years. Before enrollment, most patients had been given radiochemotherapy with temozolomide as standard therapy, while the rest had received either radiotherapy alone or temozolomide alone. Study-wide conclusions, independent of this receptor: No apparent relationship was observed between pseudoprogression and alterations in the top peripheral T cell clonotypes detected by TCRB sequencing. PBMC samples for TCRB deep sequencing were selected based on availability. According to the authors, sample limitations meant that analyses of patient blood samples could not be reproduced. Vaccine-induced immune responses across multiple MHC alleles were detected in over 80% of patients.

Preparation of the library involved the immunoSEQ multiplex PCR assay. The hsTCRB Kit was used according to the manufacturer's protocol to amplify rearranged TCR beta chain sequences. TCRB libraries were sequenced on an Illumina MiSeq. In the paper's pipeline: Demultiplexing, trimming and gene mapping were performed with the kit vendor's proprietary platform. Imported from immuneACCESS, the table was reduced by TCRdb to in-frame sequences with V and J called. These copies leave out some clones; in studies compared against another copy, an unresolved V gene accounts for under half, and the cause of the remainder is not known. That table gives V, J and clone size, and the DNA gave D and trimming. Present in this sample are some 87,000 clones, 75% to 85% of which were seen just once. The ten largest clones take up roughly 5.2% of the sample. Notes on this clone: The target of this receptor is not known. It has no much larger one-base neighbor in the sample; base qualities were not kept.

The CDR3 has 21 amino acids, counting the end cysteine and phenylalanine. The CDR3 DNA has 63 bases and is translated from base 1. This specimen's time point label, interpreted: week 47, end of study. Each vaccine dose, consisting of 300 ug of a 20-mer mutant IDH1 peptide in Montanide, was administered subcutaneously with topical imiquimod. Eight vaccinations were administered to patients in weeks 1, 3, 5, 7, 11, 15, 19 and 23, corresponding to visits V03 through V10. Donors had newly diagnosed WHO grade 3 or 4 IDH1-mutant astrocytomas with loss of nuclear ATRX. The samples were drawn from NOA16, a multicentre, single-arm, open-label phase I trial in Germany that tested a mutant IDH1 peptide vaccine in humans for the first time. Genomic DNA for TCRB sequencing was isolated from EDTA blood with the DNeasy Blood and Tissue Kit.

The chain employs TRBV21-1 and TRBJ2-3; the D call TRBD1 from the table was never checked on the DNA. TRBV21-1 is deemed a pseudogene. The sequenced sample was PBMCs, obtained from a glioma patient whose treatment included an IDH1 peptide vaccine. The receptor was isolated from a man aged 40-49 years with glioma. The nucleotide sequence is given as TGTGCCAGCAGCAAAGTTTTATCGATTGGGGACAGGCACCAACTGGCAGATACGCAGTATTTT. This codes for CASSKVLSIGDRHQLADTQYF.